These T cell receptor beta chains were read from a single sample in a study of cytomegalovirus exposure and HLA in healthy donors. Method: immunoSEQ multiplex PCR; TCRdb's copy keeps in-frame clones and lacks some. The table lists some 200,000 clones, approximately 84% of them singletons. Input material: PBMCs. Source of these receptors: a woman between 18 and 30 years old in good health and CMV-seropositive. CDR3s include the opening cysteine and the closing phenylalanine or tryptophan. D genes are given only for firm matches. Not all rows give a size; the values are once, few, many and, for expanded clones, a class.

len | d_gene | abundance | j_gene | v_gene | CDR3nt | CDR3aa
15 | TRBD2 | - | TRBJ2-7 | TRBV19 | TGTGCCAGTAGTACAGCTGCGGGAGTCTCCTACGAGCAGTACTTC | CASSTAAGVSYEQYF
12 | - | - | TRBJ1-1 | TRBV5-6 | TGTGCCAGCAGCTCCGGGGGGACTGAAGCTTTCTTT | CASSSGGTEAFF
15 | - | - | TRBJ2-5 | TRBV13 | TGTGCCAGCAGCTTGGTTCCCGGCGGAGGGGAGACCCAGTACTTC | CASSLVPGGGETQYF
16 | - | - | TRBJ2-3 | TRBV5-1 | TGCGCCAGCAGCTTGGCCATCGGGGGAGACACAGATACGCAGTATTTT | CASSLAIGGDTDTQYF
16 | TRBD2 | once | TRBJ2-3 | TRBV10-3 | TGTGCCATCAGGATGACTAGCGGGGGGAACACAGATACGCAGTATTTT | CAIRMTSGGNTDTQYF
15 | TRBD2 | few | TRBJ2-7 | TRBV27 | TGTGCCAGCAGTGAGGGGACTAGTAGCTCCTACGAGCAGTACTTC | CASSEGTSSSYEQYF
12 | TRBD2 | - | TRBJ2-1 | TRBV2 | TGTGCCAGCGGACGGGGGGGCTGGGAGCAGTTCTTC | CASGRGGWEQFF
14 | - | - | TRBJ2-7 | TRBV4-3 | TGCGCCAGCAGCCAAGGCGATCGGTTTTACGAGCAGTACTTC | CASSQGDRFYEQYF
13 | - | once | TRBJ1-4 | TRBV19 | TGTGCCAGTAGTATCTGGGAGGAGGAAAAACTGTTTTTT | CASSIWEEEKLFF
18 | TRBD1 | - | TRBJ1-4 | TRBV5-6 | TGTGCCAGCAGCCCCCGGGACAGGGTTTTTAAGCCTATTGAAAAACTGTTTTTT | CASSPRDRVFKPIEKLFF
15 | - | many | TRBJ2-3 | TRBV13 | TGTGCCAGCAGCTTTCTCGGCAGGGCGGAAAATACGCAGTATTTT | CASSFLGRAENTQYF
17 | TRBD1 | - | TRBJ2-2 | TRBV7-9 | TGTGCCAGCAGCGGGGGACAGGGGGCCCTGATGGGCGGGGAGCTGTTTTTT | CASSGGQGALMGGELFF
13 | - | - | TRBJ2-6 | TRBV6-5 | TGTGCCAGCACGGGATCAGGGGCCAACGTCCTGACTTTC | CASTGSGANVLTF
16 | TRBD2 | - | TRBJ2-7 | TRBV11-2 | TGTGCCAGCAGCTTAATGGGTAGCGGGGGCTCCTACGAGCAGTACTTC | CASSLMGSGGSYEQYF
15 | - | - | TRBJ1-4 | TRBV6-6 | TGTGCCAGCAGTTACGGGGGGGCCCTTAATGAAAAACTGTTTTTT | CASSYGGALNEKLFF
12 | - | - | TRBJ1-3 | TRBV9 | TGTGCCAGCAGCCGGGGGGGAAACACCATATATTTT | CASSRGGNTIYF
12 | - | - | TRBJ1-5 | TRBV2 | TGTGCCAGCGGTTGGAGGAATCAGCCCCAGCATTTT | CASGWRNQPQHF
16 | - | once | TRBJ1-2 | TRBV4-1 | TGCGCCAGCAGCTCCCGAAGGGGGGGGTTCTCGGATGGCTACACCTTC | CASSSRRGGFSDGYTF
14 | - | - | TRBJ2-2 | TRBV7-2 | TGTGCCAGCAGCAACGGTGGTGGCACCGGGGAGCTGTTTTTT | CASSNGGGTGELFF
12 | TRBD1 | - | TRBJ1-1 | TRBV6-1 | TGTGCCATCGGACAGGGGAACACTGAAGCTTTCTTT | CAIGQGNTEAFF
15 | - | - | TRBJ2-2 | TRBV14 | TGTGCCAGCAGCCAAGTCGCGGGGTTCACCGGGGAGCTGTTTTTT | CASSQVAGFTGELFF
16 | - | - | TRBJ1-2 | TRBV6-6 | TGTGCCAGCAGTCCCACAGGGACCCTGGGGAACTATGGCTACACCTTC | CASSPTGTLGNYGYTF
13 | - | - | TRBJ2-5 | TRBV5-4 | TGTGCCAGCAGCTTGAGAGGGAAAGAGACCCAGTACTTC | CASSLRGKETQYF
13 | - | few | TRBJ2-7 | TRBV6-6 | TGTGCCAGCAGCCTCAGGGGAGGGGACGAGCAGTACTTC | CASSLRGGDEQYF
13 | - | once | TRBJ2-7 | TRBV7-9 | TGTGCCAGCAGCCCCCAGATTACCTACGAGCAGTACTTC | CASSPQITYEQYF
14 | - | few | TRBJ2-2 | TRBV19 | TGTGCCAGTAGTAGGGGGCCGAACACCGGGGAGCTGTTTTTT | CASSRGPNTGELFF
16 | TRBD2 | few | TRBJ2-1 | TRBV4-3 | TGCGCCAGCAGCCAAGGGGCGCTAGCGGGGGGGAATGAGCAGTTCTTC | CASSQGALAGGNEQFF
15 | - | - | TRBJ1-1 | TRBV7-8 | TGTGCCAGCAGCCCCCTGGGAGGCCTGAACACTGAAGCTTTCTTT | CASSPLGGLNTEAFF
14 | TRBD1 | few | TRBJ1-4 | TRBV5-5 | TGTGCCAGCAGCTCGGGGACAGGTAATGAAAAACTGTTTTTT | CASSSGTGNEKLFF
13 | - | - | TRBJ1-1 | TRBV7-9 | TGTGCCAGCAGCTTAGGTGGGGGGGTTGAAGCTTTCTTT | CASSLGGGVEAFF
15 | - | - | TRBJ1-5 | TRBV6-6 | TGTGCCAGCAGGGGGGGAGTGTCGGCAAATCAGCCCCAGCATTTT | CASRGGVSANQPQHF
12 | - | - | TRBJ2-7 | TRBV6-6 | TGTGCCAGCAGCCGTCGCTCCTACGAGCAGTACTTC | CASSRRSYEQYF
16 | TRBD1 | - | TRBJ1-1 | TRBV7-6 | TGTGCCAGCAGCGTCTACAGGGGGAGGATGAACACTGAAGCTTTCTTT | CASSVYRGRMNTEAFF
15 | - | few | TRBJ2-1 | TRBV9 | TGTGCCAGCAGCGTAGGGGGCCTGCCGGACAATGAGCAGTTCTTC | CASSVGGLPDNEQFF
17 | TRBD2 | - | TRBJ2-1 | TRBV18 | TGTGCCAGCTCCCCGGATCGTCTAGCGGGGGGGGTCGATGAGCAGTTCTTC | CASSPDRLAGGVDEQFF
13 | - | many | TRBJ1-4 | TRBV7-8 | TGTGCCAGCAGCTTATCGAACGGTGAAAAACTGTTTTTT | CASSLSNGEKLFF
12 | TRBD1 | once | TRBJ2-7 | TRBV7-9 | TGTGCCAGGGACAGGGCGACCTACGAGCAGTACTTC | CARDRATYEQYF
14 | - | - | TRBJ2-7 | TRBV6-5 | TGTGCCAGCAAAGATCGGACAGAATCCTACGAGCAGTACTTC | CASKDRTESYEQYF
13 | - | - | TRBJ2-1 | TRBV7-9 | TGTGCCAGCAGCCCAACGTACGGGAGTGAGCAGTTCTTC | CASSPTYGSEQFF
15 | TRBD1 | - | TRBJ2-1 | TRBV6-5 | TGTGCCAGCAGTAAGGGGGCTAGAAGAGACAATGAGCAGTTCTTC | CASSKGARRDNEQFF
16 | - | - | TRBJ2-5 | TRBV5-5 | TGTGCCAGCAGCAAAAACTATCGAGATTTCCAAGAGACCCAGTACTTC | CASSKNYRDFQETQYF
17 | TRBD2 | - | TRBJ2-1 | TRBV7-9 | TGTGCCAGCAGCCTCAGCCTCCTAGCGGGGGGGCCGAATGAGCAGTTCTTC | CASSLSLLAGGPNEQFF
15 | - | - | TRBJ1-1 | TRBV7-2 | TGTGCCAGCAGCTTATTGAACAGGGAGAACACTGAAGCTTTCTTT | CASSLLNRENTEAFF
17 | TRBD1 | - | TRBJ2-7 | TRBV6-1 | TGTGCCAGCAGTGCTGCGGGACAGGGCAGTGTTTGGTACGAGCAGTACTTC | CASSAAGQGSVWYEQYF
16 | - | - | TRBJ1-2 | TRBV14 | TGTGCCAGCAGCCAAACAACAGGGATTTCGAGGAATGGCTACACCTTC | CASSQTTGISRNGYTF
15 | TRBD2 | - | TRBJ2-1 | TRBV27 | TGTGCCAGCAGTTTCCGGACTAGCGGGGCAGGTGAGCAGTTCTTC | CASSFRTSGAGEQFF
16 | TRBD2 | once | TRBJ2-2 | TRBV7-3 | TGTGCCAGCAGCTTAACCCTAGCGGCAAATACCGGGGAGCTGTTTTTT | CASSLTLAANTGELFF
16 | TRBD1 | - | TRBJ2-7 | TRBV7-9 | TGTGCCAGCAGCTCCTACGACAGGGACCCTAAATACGAGCAGTACTTC | CASSSYDRDPKYEQYF
15 | - | - | TRBJ1-2 | TRBV27 | TGTGCCAGCAGTTTATCACAGGACAGATCCTATGGCTACACCTTC | CASSLSQDRSYGYTF
17 | - | many | TRBJ1-3 | TRBV19 | TGTGCCAGTAGTATCGATCCAAGGACAGTCTCTGGAAACACCATATATTTT | CASSIDPRTVSGNTIYF
18 | - | few | TRBJ1-2 | TRBV5-3 | TGTGCCAGAAGCTTGGCCGGGGGGACTAAGCAAGCTAACTATGGCTACACCTTC | CARSLAGGTKQANYGYTF
13 | TRBD1 | - | TRBJ1-2 | TRBV10-2 | TGCGCCAGCAGTTTCGGACAGGGAGGTGGCTACACCTTC | CASSFGQGGGYTF
17 | TRBD2 | - | TRBJ2-1 | TRBV9 | TGTGCCAGCAGCGCCAACACGGCTAGCGGGGGGTTCGATGAGCAGTTCTTC | CASSANTASGGFDEQFF
13 | TRBD1 | - | TRBJ2-7 | TRBV5-6 | TGTGCCAGCAGCGCAGGGGGAATGGGCGAGCAGTACTTC | CASSAGGMGEQYF
12 | - | - | TRBJ1-3 | TRBV2 | TGTGCCAGCAGGGCGGATAGAAACACCATATATTTT | CASRADRNTIYF
13 | TRBD1 | once | TRBJ1-1 | TRBV19 | TGTGCCAGTAGCTACACAGGGGGGGCTGAAGCTTTCTTT | CASSYTGGAEAFF
13 | TRBD1 | - | TRBJ1-1 | TRBV5-1 | TGCGCCAGCAGCCAAGGGACAGAGAATGAAGCTTTCTTT | CASSQGTENEAFF